The 28 T cell receptor beta chains presented below share a single source sample, sequenced in a study of blood T cell repertoires in COVID-19 (TCRdb year 2020). Library construction relied on the immunoSEQ multiplex PCR assay. TCRdb re-hosts the immuneACCESS table, in-frame sequences only. Its copies lack some clones; in the studies checked, an unresolved V gene accounts for under half of them, and the cause for the rest is not known. The sample table records roughly 100,000 clones; about 76% of these occur just once. The ten largest clones represent 8.5% to 10% of the sample. The sequenced sample consisted of peripheral blood. Every receptor here comes from a woman older than 75 with acute or convalescent COVID-19.

The chain recombines TRBV6-5 with TRBJ1-2; no reliable D call. The CDR3 has 12 amino acids. Germline V gene lookup returns CDR1 MNHEY and CDR2 SVGAGI. The V gene lost 7 bases and the J gene lost 8 bases, with 14 bases spanning the gap. The CDR3 DNA follows: TGTGCCAGCACCCCCCATGGAGAGGGCTACACCTTC. Its translation: CASTPHGEGYTF.

V usage is TRBV7-9 and J usage is TRBJ1-1; TRBD1 matches at 12 bases. This CDR3 has 15 residues. CDR1 is SEHNR, CDR2 FQNEAQ, per germline (reference sequence). Trimming took 4 bases from V and 4 from J; bases not matched to a gene: 4. The CDR3 loop reads CASSSSGQGATEAFF. In nucleotides, the CDR3 is TGTGCCAGCAGCTCCTCGGGACAGGGGGCCACTGAAGCTTTCTTT.

The rearrangement links TRBV24-1 to TRBJ2-3; weak D call: TRBD1 (7 bases). Germline loops: CDR1 KGHDR, CDR2 SFDVKD. CDR3 length equals 18 residues. Trimming took 1 base from V and 2 from J, leaving 18 bases between them. CDR3 in DNA: TGTGCCACCAGTGATTTACCCGGGGCGGGACAGCACACAGATACGCAGTATTTT. This gives the protein CATSDLPGAGQHTDTQYF.

This chain joins TRBV3-1 (or the pseudogene TRBV3-2) and TRBJ2-7; the D is unclear. CDR1 LGHDT and CDR2 YNNKEL come from the germline V gene (reference sequence). The length of the CDR3 is 11 residues. V lost 4 bases and J lost 3, with 4 bases in between. CDR3 sequence (DNA): TGTGCCAGCAGCCTTTACTACGAGCAGTACTTC. As protein: CASSLYYEQYF.

Concerning this clone itself: The junction departs from germline at one end; a sequencing error may be responsible. The rearrangement uses TRBV12-3 or TRBV12-4 and TRBJ1-1, with D unresolved. This CDR3 has 10 residues. CDR3 amino acids: CASSLARAFF. As DNA, the CDR3 is TGTGCCAGCAGTCTAGCGAGGGCTTTCTTT.

The chain has TRBV5-4 and TRBJ2-7, with a tentative D call TRBD2 (5 bases). CDR1 and CDR2 (germline): SGHNT, YYREEE (reference sequence). Trimming cost V 4 bases and J 7 bases, with 18 bases left between them. The CDR3 extends over 14 amino acids. CDR3 DNA: TGTGCCAGCAGCCCCGGGCTGGTAACGGGGGAGCAGTACTTC. Translated: CASSPGLVTGEQYF.

In this sample, this clone turned up a few times. The chain recombines TRBV7-2 with TRBJ1-2; a weak D match, TRBD1 (5 bases). This CDR3 is 13 amino acids long. Per germline, CDR1 SGHTA and CDR2 FQGNSA. V dropped 2 bases and J dropped 8 bases, with 12 bases sitting between them. The CDR3 DNA reads as TGTGCCAGCAGCTTACGGGGGTGGGAAGGCTACACCTTC. Encoded protein: CASSLRGWEGYTF.

The chain is built from TRBV4-3 and TRBJ2-3; D is uncertain. The CDR3 is made up of 14 amino acids. V shed 1 base and J shed 4 bases, with 9 bases lying between them. From germline, CDR1 is LGHNA and CDR2 YSLEER. CDR3 protein: CASSQADMADTQYF. The CDR3 DNA is TGCGCCAGCAGCCAAGCCGACATGGCAGATACGCAGTATTTT.

The chain links TRBV28 to TRBJ1-1; perhaps TRBD1 as D (6 bases). Trimming shortened V by 4 bases and J by 0 bases, and 9 bases separated the two germline ends. The CDR3 totals 14 residues. CDR1 is MDHEN, CDR2 SYDVKM, per germline. This chain's CDR3 is CASSSGQLNTEAFF. For the CDR3, the DNA is TGTGCCAGCAGTTCTGGACAGTTGAACACTGAAGCTTTCTTT.

This chain uses TRBV5-4 with TRBJ1-1; 8 nucleotides align to TRBD1. V shed 3 bases, J shed 5 bases, and the junction held 3 bases outside the gene matches. CDR1 is SGHNT and CDR2 is YYREEE in the germline V gene (reference sequence). This CDR3 contains 13 residues. CDR3 sequence reads: CASSSQGGTEAFF. DNA for the CDR3: TGTGCCAGCAGCTCACAGGGGGGTACTGAAGCTTTCTTT. Full variable domain (missing parts from reference TRBV5-4 and TRBJ1-1): ETGVTQSPTHLIKTRGQQVTLRCSSQSGHNTVSWYQQALGQGPQFIFQYYREEENGRGNFPPRFSGLQFPNYSSELNVNALELDDSALYLCASSSQGGTEAFFGQGTRLTVV.

The chain uses TRBV7-6 and TRBJ2-2, with a possible D match to TRBD1 (6 bases). Trimming left V 5 bases short and J 2 bases short, with 18 bases between. Germline CDR1 is SGHVS and CDR2 is FNYEAQ. The CDR3 has 17 residues. CDR3 nucleotides: TGTGCCAGCAGCCCAGGGGCCGCCCGGGGAAACACCGGGGAGCTGTTTTTT. Translated, it gives CASSPGAARGNTGELFF.

Only a few counts were recorded for this clone. The chain carries TRBV28 and TRBJ2-7; 8 bases are shared with TRBD1. The CDR3 totals 13 residues. J gave up 9 bases and V 6 bases, and 10 bases lay outside the gene matches. CDR1 and CDR2 from the germline V gene are MDHEN and SYDVKM. CDR3 residues: CASRPGQDLGQYF. Written as DNA, the CDR3 is TGTGCCAGCAGACCGGGACAGGACCTAGGGCAGTACTTC.

V is TRBV5-4 and J is TRBJ2-1; the match to TRBD1 covers 11 bases. The CDR3 loop spans 15 amino acids. Germline lookup yields CDR1 SGHNT and CDR2 YYREEE (reference sequence). V gave up 3 bases and J gave up 4 bases; unmatched junction bases: 3. As DNA, the CDR3 is TGTGCCAGCAGCTCTGGGGACAGGGGGTACAATGAGCAGTTCTTC. Protein product: CASSSGDRGYNEQFF.

In DNA, the CDR3 is TGTGCCAGCAGGATGGGACAGGCCGTTTACGAGCAGTACTTC. Translated, it gives CASRMGQAVYEQYF. The chain couples TRBV6-5 to TRBJ2-7; 8 bases fit TRBD1. From germline, CDR1 is MNHEY and CDR2 SVGAGI. The V and J ends lost 6 bases and 4 bases, in that order; junction bases with no gene match: 8. The CDR3 spans 14 residues.

This sequence joins TRBV3-1 (or the pseudogene TRBV3-2) and TRBJ2-1, with D unresolved. Germline lookup yields CDR1 LGHDT and CDR2 YNNKEL (reference sequence). The V end lost 2 bases, the J end lost 2 bases, and 7 bases lay between the germline ends. The CDR3 is 14 residues long. The CDR3, as DNA: TGTGCCAGCAGCCAAACACGGGCCTACAATGAGCAGTTCTTC. Translating gives CASSQTRAYNEQFF.

V is TRBV4-1 and J is TRBJ2-6, with 10 bases matching TRBD1. This CDR3 spans 19 amino acids. CDR1 is MGHRA, CDR2 YSYEKL, per germline. The V and J ends lost 0 bases and 2 bases, in that order; junction bases with no gene match: 7. For the CDR3, the DNA is TGCGCCAGCAGCCAAGACGGGACAGGGGCCTTAACTGGGGCCAACGTCCTGACTTTC. It is translated as CASSQDGTGALTGANVLTF.

The CDR3 coding sequence is TGTGCCAGCCGAGGGACAGGAATCCATGGCTACACCTTC. Protein product: CASRGTGIHGYTF. J is TRBJ1-2 and V is TRBV12-3 or TRBV12-4; 8 nucleotides align to TRBD1. This CDR3 spans 13 amino acids. The V segment lost 8 bases and the J segment 6 bases; nucleotides outside the gene matches: 8.

This chain links TRBV19 with TRBJ2-7; maybe TRBD1 (6 bases). Trimming cost V 10 bases and J 3 bases, with 13 bases left between them. Germline V gene lookup returns CDR1 LNHDA and CDR2 SQIVND (reference sequence). This CDR3 is 12 amino acids long. CDR3 nucleotide sequence: TGTGCCACCTCGGACAGAAACTACGAGCAGTACTTC. As protein: CATSDRNYEQYF.

V gene TRBV14 combines with J gene TRBJ2-7, with 7 bases fitting TRBD1. V lost 0 bases to trimming and J lost 2 bases; unmatched junction nucleotides: 10. Germline CDR1 is SGHDN and CDR2 is FVKESK. This CDR3 has 17 amino acids. The DNA for the CDR3 is TGTGCCAGCAGCCAAGATCAGACAGGGCTGCCTACCTACGAGCAGTACTTC. This translates into CASSQDQTGLPTYEQYF.

The CDR3 region has the DNA TGTGCCAGCAGTGTTCCCGGGAACAATCAGCCCCAGCATTTT. This codes for CASSVPGNNQPQHF. J is TRBJ1-5 and V is TRBV25-1; D remains ambiguous. The germline gives CDR1 MGHDK, CDR2 SYGVNS. Trimming removed 4 bases from V and 3 bases from J, with 10 bases in between. The CDR3 consists of 14 residues.

The sample holds a few counts of this clone. The rearrangement links TRBV7-2 to TRBJ2-1; D gene unclear. The CDR3 is 15 residues long. The germline V gene encodes CDR1 SGHTA and CDR2 FQGNSA. Trimming removed 5 bases at V and 5 bases at J, with 16 bases between. This CDR3 reads CASSVTNWAHNEQFF. Here the CDR3 DNA reads TGTGCCAGCAGCGTGACCAACTGGGCTCACAATGAGCAGTTCTTC.

This chain uses TRBV6-5 with TRBJ2-3; D is undetermined. Per the germline V gene, CDR1 is MNHEY and CDR2 is SVGAGI. The CDR3 totals 13 residues. V lost 2 bases and J lost 0, with 3 bases in between. The CDR3 sequence is CASSYLSTDTQYF. The CDR3, as DNA: TGTGCCAGCAGTTACCTGAGCACAGATACGCAGTATTTT.

The V call is TRBV5-1, the J call TRBJ1-1; TRBD1 might be the D (6 bases). CDR1 is SGHRS and CDR2 is YFSETQ in the germline V gene. This CDR3 has 16 amino acids. Trimming pared 4 bases from V and 6 bases from J, leaving 22 bases between. CDR3 loop: CASSPETQGNGPEAFF. The CDR3 DNA follows: TGCGCCAGCAGCCCGGAAACACAGGGTAATGGTCCTGAAGCTTTCTTT.

This clone was seen a few times. The chain has TRBV7-6 and TRBJ2-5; D may be TRBD1 (6 bases). The germline V gene encodes CDR1 SGHVS and CDR2 FNYEAQ. The length of the CDR3 is 14 residues. Trimming left V 1 base short and J 5 bases short, with 11 bases between. The CDR3 loop is CASSLEGQGETQYF. CDR3 nucleotides: TGTGCCAGCAGCTTAGAGGGACAAGGGGAGACCCAGTACTTC.

The chain has TRBV6-1 and TRBJ2-1, with TRBD2 matching 14 bases. J was trimmed by 8 bases and V by 4 bases; bases with no gene match: 13. The CDR3 loop spans 18 amino acids. Germline V gene data show CDR1 as MNHNS and CDR2 as SASEGT. The CDR3 DNA follows: TGTGCCAGCAGTGCCCCGACTAGCGGGAGGGGGTCTAGGCATGAGCAGTTCTTC. The encoded protein is CASSAPTSGRGSRHEQFF.

The chain joins TRBV7-9 to TRBJ1-5; D remains ambiguous. Germline assignment: CDR1 SEHNR and CDR2 FQNEAQ (reference sequence). The CDR3 totals 15 residues. V was pared by 6 bases and J by 0 bases, with 12 bases between. CDR3 DNA sequence: TGTGCCAGCAGTCAAGCGGGCGGTAGCAATCAGCCCCAGCATTTT. Translated: CASSQAGGSNQPQHF.

The chain is built from TRBV5-4 and TRBJ1-5; D is possibly TRBD1 (6 bases). This CDR3 comprises 13 residues. Trimming shortened V by 4 bases and J by 5 bases, and 10 bases separated the two germline ends. The germline V gene encodes CDR1 SGHNT and CDR2 YYREEE (reference sequence). CDR3 residues: CASSLDSDQPQHF. CDR3 nucleotides: TGTGCCAGCAGCCTGGACAGTGATCAGCCCCAGCATTTT.

This clone was detected only once. The CDR3 region has the DNA TGTGCCAGCTCACCCATGACACTGCTTGCAACTAATGAAAAACTGTTTTTT. Translation: CASSPMTLLATNEKLFF. The V call is TRBV18, the J call TRBJ1-4; unclear D gene. This CDR3 has 17 residues. The germline V gene encodes CDR1 KGHSH and CDR2 LQKENI. Deletions cut 3 bases from V and 0 bases from J, with 14 bases between.